This T cell receptor (beta chain) derives from a study of cytomegalovirus exposure and HLA in healthy donors. The PCR employed 60 Vbeta primers together with 13 Jbeta primers. This table comes from immunoSEQ multiplex PCR, and its TCRdb copy is limited to in-frame clones, with some not included. Found here are 100,000 or so clones, 60% to 85% of them singletons; the top ten hold about 5%. In regard to this clone: Its antigen is unknown.

Germline CDR1 and CDR2: SGHRS and YFSETQ. The CDR3 extends over 15 amino acids. Trimming pared 1 base from V and 3 bases from J, leaving 11 bases between. Study findings and constraints: Relative to equally common others, HLA-associated TCR beta chains showed greater clonal expansion in a later analysis.

The TCR originated in a female donor in good health and CMV-seropositive. Sequencing was done on a sample of PBMCs. The gene calls are TRBV5-1 and TRBJ2-4, with D possibly being TRBD1 (5 bases). Here the CDR3 reads CASSLLTGDKNIQYF. In nucleotides, the CDR3 is TGCGCCAGCAGCTTGTTAACAGGAGACAAAAACATTCAGTACTTC. Full variable domain (missing parts from reference TRBV5-1 and TRBJ2-4): KAGVTQTPRYLIKTRGQQVTLSCSPISGHRSVSWYQQTPGQGLQFLFEYFSETQRNKGNFPGRFSGRQFSNSRSEMNVSTLELGDSALYLCASSLLTGDKNIQYFGAGTRLSVL.